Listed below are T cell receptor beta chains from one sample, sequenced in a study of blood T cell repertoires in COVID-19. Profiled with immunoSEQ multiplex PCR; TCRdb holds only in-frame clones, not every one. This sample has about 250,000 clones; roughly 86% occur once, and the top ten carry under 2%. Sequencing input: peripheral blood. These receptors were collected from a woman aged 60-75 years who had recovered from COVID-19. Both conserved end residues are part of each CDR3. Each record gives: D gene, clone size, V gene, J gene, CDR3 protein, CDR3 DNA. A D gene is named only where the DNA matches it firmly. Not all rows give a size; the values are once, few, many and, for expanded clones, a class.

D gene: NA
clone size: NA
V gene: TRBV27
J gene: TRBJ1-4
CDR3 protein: CASSLSGWDEKLFF
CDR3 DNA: TGTGCCAGCAGTTTGTCGGGGTGGGATGAAAAACTGTTTTTT

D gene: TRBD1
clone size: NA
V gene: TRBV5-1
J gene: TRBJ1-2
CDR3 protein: CASGMPGQGEGYTF
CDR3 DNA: TGCGCCAGCGGGATGCCGGGACAGGGGGAAGGCTACACCTTC

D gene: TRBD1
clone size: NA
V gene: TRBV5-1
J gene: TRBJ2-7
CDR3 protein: CASSLEGQGVDEQYF
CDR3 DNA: TGCGCCAGCAGCTTGGAGGGACAGGGGGTTGACGAGCAGTACTTC

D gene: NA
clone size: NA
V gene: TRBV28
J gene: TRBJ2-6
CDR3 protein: CASSRPEAGANVLTF
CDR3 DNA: TGTGCCAGCAGTAGGCCCGAGGCTGGGGCCAACGTCCTGACTTTC

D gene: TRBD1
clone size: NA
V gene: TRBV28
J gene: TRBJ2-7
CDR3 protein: CASNGQGQGYEQYF
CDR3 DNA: TGTGCCAGCAATGGCCAAGGACAGGGCTACGAGCAGTACTTC

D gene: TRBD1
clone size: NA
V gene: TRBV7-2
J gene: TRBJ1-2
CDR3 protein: CASSLSQTGENGYTF
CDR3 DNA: TGTGCCAGCAGCTTATCTCAGACAGGGGAGAATGGCTACACCTTC

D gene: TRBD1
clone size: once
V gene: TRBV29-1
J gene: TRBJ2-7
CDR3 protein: CSVGTGLTYEQYF
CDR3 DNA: TGCAGCGTGGGGACAGGGTTAACCTACGAGCAGTACTTC

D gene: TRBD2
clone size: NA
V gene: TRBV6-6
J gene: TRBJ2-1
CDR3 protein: CASSRTSGGAGANEQFF
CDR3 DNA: TGTGCCAGCAGTCGGACTAGCGGGGGCGCGGGAGCCAATGAGCAGTTCTTC

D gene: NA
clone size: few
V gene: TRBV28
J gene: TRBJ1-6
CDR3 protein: CASTPAQGNNSPLHF
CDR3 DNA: TGTGCCAGCACCCCTGCACAGGGAAACAATTCACCCCTCCACTTT

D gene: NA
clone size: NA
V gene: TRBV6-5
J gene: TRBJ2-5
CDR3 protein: CASSRGTDPGETQYF
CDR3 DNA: TGTGCCAGCAGCCGGGGGACAGACCCTGGAGAGACCCAGTACTTC

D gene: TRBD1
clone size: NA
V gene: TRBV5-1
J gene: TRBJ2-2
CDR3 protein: CASSFLGGQAPAGELFF
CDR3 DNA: TGCGCCAGCAGCTTCCTGGGGGGACAGGCGCCCGCCGGGGAGCTGTTTTTT

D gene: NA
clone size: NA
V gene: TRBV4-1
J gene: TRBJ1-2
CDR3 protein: CASSQGSEANYGYTF
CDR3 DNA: TGCGCCAGCAGCCAGGGCAGTGAAGCTAACTATGGCTACACCTTC

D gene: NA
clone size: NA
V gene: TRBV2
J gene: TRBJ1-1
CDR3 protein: CASFRGGRTAQNTEAFF
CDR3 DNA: TGTGCCAGCTTTAGGGGGGGGCGCACGGCCCAGAACACTGAAGCTTTCTTT

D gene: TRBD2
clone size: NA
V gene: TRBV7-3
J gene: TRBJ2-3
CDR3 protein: CASSLLGTSGGLGQDTQYF
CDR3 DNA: TGTGCCAGCAGCTTGCTGGGGACTAGCGGGGGGCTAGGACAAGATACGCAGTATTTT

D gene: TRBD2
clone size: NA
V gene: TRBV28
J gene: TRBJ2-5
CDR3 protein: CASSSSGGGQETQYF
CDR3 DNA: TGTGCCAGCAGTTCTAGCGGGGGGGGTCAAGAGACCCAGTACTTC

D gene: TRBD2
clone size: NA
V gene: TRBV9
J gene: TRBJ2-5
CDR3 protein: CASSSKRTSGQETQYF
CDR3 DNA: TGTGCCAGCAGCAGCAAGAGGACTAGCGGGCAAGAGACCCAGTACTTC

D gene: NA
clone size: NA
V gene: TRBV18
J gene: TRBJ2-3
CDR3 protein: CASSSDSFTDTQYF
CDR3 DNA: TGTGCCAGCTCATCGGACTCGTTCACAGATACGCAGTATTTT

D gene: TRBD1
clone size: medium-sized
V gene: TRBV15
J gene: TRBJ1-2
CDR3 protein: CATSLTGTGNYGYTF
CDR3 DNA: TGTGCCACCAGCTTAACCGGGACAGGGAACTATGGCTACACCTTC

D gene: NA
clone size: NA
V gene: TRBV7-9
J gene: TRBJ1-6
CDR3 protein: CASSIEDSPLHF
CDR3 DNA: TGTGCCAGCAGTATCGAGGATTCACCCCTCCACTTT

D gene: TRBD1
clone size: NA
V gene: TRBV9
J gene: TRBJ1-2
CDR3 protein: CASSVFSRDSNYGYTF
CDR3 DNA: TGTGCCAGCAGCGTATTCTCCCGGGACAGCAACTATGGCTACACCTTC

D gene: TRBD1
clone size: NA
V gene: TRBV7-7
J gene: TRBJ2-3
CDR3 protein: CASSFGQGGTDTQYF
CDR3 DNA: TGTGCTAGCAGCTTCGGCCAGGGGGGCACAGATACGCAGTATTTT

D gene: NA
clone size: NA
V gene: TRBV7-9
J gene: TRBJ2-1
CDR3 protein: CASSPGGTRHNEQFF
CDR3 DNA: TGTGCCAGCAGCCCCGGAGGGACGAGACACAATGAGCAGTTCTTC

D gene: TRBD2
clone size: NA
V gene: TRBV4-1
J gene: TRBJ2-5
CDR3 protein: CASSQAGGVQETQYF
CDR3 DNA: TGCGCCAGCAGCCAAGCTGGGGGGGTCCAAGAGACCCAGTACTTC

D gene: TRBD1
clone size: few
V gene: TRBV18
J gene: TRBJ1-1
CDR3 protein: CASSPRPGQGFNTEAFF
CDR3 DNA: TGTGCCAGCTCACCCCGACCGGGACAGGGGTTTAACACTGAAGCTTTCTTT

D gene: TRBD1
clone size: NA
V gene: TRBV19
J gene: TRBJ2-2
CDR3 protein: CASSRDRVTGELFF
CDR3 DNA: TGTGCCAGTAGTAGGGACAGGGTGACCGGGGAGCTGTTTTTT

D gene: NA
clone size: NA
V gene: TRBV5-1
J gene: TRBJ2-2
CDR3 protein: CASRQDMDPELFF
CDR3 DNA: TGCGCCAGCAGACAGGACATGGACCCGGAGCTGTTTTTT

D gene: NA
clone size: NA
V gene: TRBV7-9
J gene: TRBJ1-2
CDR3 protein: CASSLVGEINYGYTF
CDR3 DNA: TGTGCCAGCAGCTTAGTCGGGGAAATCAACTATGGCTACACCTTC

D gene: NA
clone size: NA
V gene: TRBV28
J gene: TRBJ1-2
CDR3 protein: CASSLSDRNYGYTF
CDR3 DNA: TGTGCCAGCAGTTTATCTGACAGGAACTATGGCTACACCTTC

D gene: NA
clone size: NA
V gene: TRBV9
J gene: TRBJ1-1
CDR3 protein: CASSAQGVGTEAFF
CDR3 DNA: TGTGCCAGCAGTGCACAGGGTGTTGGAACTGAAGCTTTCTTT

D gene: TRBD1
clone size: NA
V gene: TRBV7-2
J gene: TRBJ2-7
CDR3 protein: CASSSYGQGAGYEQYF
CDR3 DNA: TGTGCCAGCAGCTCATACGGTCAGGGGGCGGGGTACGAGCAGTACTTC

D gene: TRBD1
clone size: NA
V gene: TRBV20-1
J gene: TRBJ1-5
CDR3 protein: CSASRTGWQPQHF
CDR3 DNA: TGCAGTGCTAGTCGGACAGGTTGGCAGCCCCAGCATTTT

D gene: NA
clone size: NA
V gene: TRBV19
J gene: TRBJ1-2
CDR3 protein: CASSAGTYGYTF
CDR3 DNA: TGTGCCAGTAGCGCCGGGACATACGGCTACACCTTC

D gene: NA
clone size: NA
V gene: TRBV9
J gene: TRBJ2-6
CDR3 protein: CASSVAVTGSPGANVLTF
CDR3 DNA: TGTGCCAGCAGCGTAGCGGTGACGGGGTCCCCTGGGGCCAACGTCCTGACTTTC

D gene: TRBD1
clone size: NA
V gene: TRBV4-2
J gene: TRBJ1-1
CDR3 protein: CASSQAGQGAFTEAFF
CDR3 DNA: TGTGCCAGCAGCCAAGCGGGACAGGGGGCATTCACTGAAGCTTTCTTT

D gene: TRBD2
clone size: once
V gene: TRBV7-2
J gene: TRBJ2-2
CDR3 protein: CASSFASGGLNTGELFF
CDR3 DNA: TGTGCCAGCAGCTTTGCTAGCGGGGGCCTGAACACCGGGGAGCTGTTTTTT